This T cell receptor beta chain was sequenced during a study of OX40 agonist ivuxolimab in advanced cancers. Study summary: The study treated patients with ivuxolimab, an agonistic anti-OX40 (CD134) antibody. A diagnosis of hepatocellular carcinoma, melanoma, renal cell or head and neck cancer was present in dose-escalation patients.

V gave up 0 bases and J gave up 2 bases; unmatched junction bases: 4. CDR1 is MNHEY and CDR2 is SVGAGI in the germline V gene. CDR3 length: 16 amino acids. About this clone itself: What it binds is not known.

Profiling relied on immunoSEQ multiplex PCR, and the TCRdb table lists in-frame clones only, not all of them. Of about 90,000 clones detected, over 80% appear once; the ten largest clones hold 6% to 7.5%. Study-wide findings and caveats: Expanded peripheral T cell antigen specificity was not determined.

The material sequenced was CD4+ or CD8+ T cells sorted from blood, taken in a trial of the OX40 agonist ivuxolimab. The chain links TRBV6-5 to TRBJ2-7; 10 nucleotides match TRBD2. The receptor was derived from an adult with an advanced solid tumor such as melanoma, head and neck, liver or kidney cancer. The CDR3, as DNA: TGTGCCAGCAGTTACTCGAAAACTAGCGGGACCTACGAGCAGTACTTC. Its translation is CASSYSKTSGTYEQYF.